This T cell receptor (beta chain) was obtained from a study of blood T cell repertoires in COVID-19. This CDR3 spans 16 amino acids. The V gene's germline CDR1 is SGDLS and CDR2 YYNGEE. Trimming cost V 0 bases and J 5 bases; bases outside gene matches: 6. Libraries were prepared by immunoSEQ multiplex PCR; TCRdb keeps only in-frame clonotypes and omits some of them. In the table there are about 210,000 clones, 70% to 90% of which are singletons. This rearrangement joins TRBV9 to TRBJ2-5, with TRBD2 identical over 11 bases. Input material: PBMCs or T cells enriched from blood (not recorded which). The sequence derives from a woman between 40 and 50 years old with acute COVID-19. CDR3 amino acids: CASSVAASGGRETQYF. The CDR3 bases are TGTGCCAGCAGCGTAGCGGCTAGCGGGGGGAGGGAGACCCAGTACTTC.